This T cell receptor beta chain was recovered during a study of beta chain features in type 1 diabetes. The investigators reverse transcribed all of the isolated RNA, so they sequenced expressed TCRB transcripts. The study sequenced naive, central memory and regulatory T cell samples to an average of roughly 3.8 million reads. Clones were read by immunoSEQ multiplex PCR, and TCRdb kept only the in-frame ones, dropping some. The table includes 600,000 to 650,000 clones, 15% to 17% detected once. This clone was seen a handful of times. CDR1 is KGHSH and CDR2 is LQKENI in the germline V gene. The CDR3 contains 14 residues. The V end lost 0 bases, the J end lost 5 bases, and 10 bases lay between the germline ends.

The clonotype comes from a man younger than 30 in good health. The chain employs TRBV18 and TRBJ2-5; D not certain. Material for sequencing was naive CD4+ T cells from blood. CDR3 in DNA: TGTGCCAGCTCACCACCTAGCTTCGCGGAGACCCAGTACTTC. It yields the protein CASSPPSFAETQYF.